The rows below give T cell receptor beta chains drawn from one sample of a study of shared clonotypes between healthy human individuals. Clones were sequenced by immunoSEQ multiplex PCR, and TCRdb holds only the in-frame ones, with some missing. The sample gives about 1.1 million clones, 70% to 80% of which show up once; 0.6% to 0.7% is in the top ten. The sequenced sample consisted of memory CD4+ T cells from PBMCs. Receptor source: a man aged 18 to 35 in good health. Some clones in this sample may be carry-over from other donors' samples. Both conserved end residues are part of each CDR3. The D gene is left open where the match is weak. Size tells how often a clone was seen (once, few, many) or the class of an expanded clone, and some rows leave it out.

TRBD2,TRBV5-6,.,TRBJ2-3,CASSKPGLVFVYF,TGTGCCAGCAGCAAACCGGGACTAGTGTTCGTGTATTTT
TRBD1,TRBV28,.,TRBJ1-2,CASSQGEHGYTF,TGTGCCAGCAGTCAGGGGGAGCATGGCTACACCTTC
.,TRBV5-5,.,TRBJ1-1,CASSSHTNTEAFF,TGTGCCAGCAGCTCACACACGAACACTGAAGCTTTCTTT
.,TRBV28,.,TRBJ1-2,CASSTPGGAGYTF,TGTGCCAGCAGTACTCCGGGGGGAGCCGGCTACACCTTC
.,TRBV28,few,TRBJ1-2,CASSGGYYYGYTF,TGTGCCAGCAGTGGAGGGTACTACTATGGCTACACCTTC
TRBD1,TRBV5-4,.,TRBJ2-3,CASSARTGSGDTQYF,TGTGCCAGCAGCGCCCGGACAGGTAGTGGAGATACGCAGTATTTT
TRBD1,TRBV5-1,.,TRBJ2-1,CASSRDRVDEQFF,TGCGCCAGCAGCCGGGACAGGGTCGATGAGCAGTTCTTC
.,TRBV5-6,few,TRBJ2-5,CASRRQREGPAYQETQYF,TGTGCCAGCAGACGCCAAAGAGAGGGGCCTGCGTACCAAGAGACCCAGTACTTC
.,TRBV5-1,.,TRBJ2-2,CASSRDSNTGELFF,TGCGCCAGCAGCCGAGACAGCAACACCGGGGAGCTGTTTTTT
.,TRBV6-5,.,TRBJ1-2,CASSPGKGGYGYTF,TGTGCCAGCAGCCCCGGGAAGGGTGGCTATGGCTACACCTTC
.,TRBV15,once,TRBJ1-5,CATRGANQPQHF,TGTGCCACACGGGGGGCAAATCAGCCCCAGCATTTT
TRBD1,TRBV4-1,.,TRBJ2-7,CASSRDRGATYEQYF,TGCGCCAGCAGCCGGGACAGGGGTGCGACCTACGAGCAGTACTTC
.,TRBV28,.,TRBJ1-2,CASSFVRGDGYTF,TGTGCCAGCAGTTTTGTGAGGGGCGATGGCTACACCTTC
.,TRBV2,many,TRBJ2-5,CASGGGDQETQYF,TGTGCCAGTGGGGGCGGAGACCAAGAGACCCAGTACTTC
TRBD2,TRBV5-1,.,TRBJ2-5,CASSFGSGGSETQYF,TGCGCCAGCAGCTTCGGTAGCGGGGGGTCGGAGACCCAGTACTTC
TRBD2,TRBV4-1,.,TRBJ2-1,CASSQEELPGGNEQFF,TGCGCCAGCAGCCAAGAGGAACTCCCGGGGGGTAATGAGCAGTTCTTC
.,TRBV9,once,TRBJ1-1,CASSVGENWDTEAFF,TGTGCCAGCAGCGTGGGGGAAAATTGGGACACTGAAGCTTTCTTT
.,TRBV7-2,.,TRBJ2-5,CASSLALGGTGETQYF,TGTGCCAGCAGCTTAGCGCTCGGCGGAACTGGGGAGACCCAGTACTTC
TRBD1,TRBV18,.,TRBJ1-1,CASSRDRVRTEAFF,TGTGCCAGCTCGCGGGACAGGGTAAGGACTGAAGCTTTCTTT
.,TRBV6-5,.,TRBJ1-4,CASSTRGGAGEKLFF,TGTGCCAGCAGTACGAGAGGGGGAGCGGGTGAAAAACTGTTTTTT
.,TRBV7-2,.,TRBJ2-1,CASSPTGNEQFF,TGTGCCAGCAGCCCGACGGGCAATGAGCAGTTCTTC
.,TRBV18,.,TRBJ1-5,CASSLQANSNQPQHF,TGTGCCAGCTCCTTACAAGCGAATAGCAATCAGCCCCAGCATTTT
.,TRBV9,.,TRBJ2-1,CASSPGTNTYNEQFF,TGTGCCAGCAGCCCCGGGACCAACACCTACAATGAGCAGTTCTTC
.,TRBV28,.,TRBJ1-2,CASSSGRDTINYGYTF,TGTGCCAGCAGTTCAGGCCGGGACACTATTAACTATGGCTACACCTTC
.,TRBV15,once,TRBJ2-7,CATSRDWRQAYEQYF,TGTGCCACCAGCAGAGATTGGAGGCAAGCATACGAGCAGTACTTC
.,TRBV27,.,TRBJ2-1,CASSLSWPSWPNEQFF,TGTGCCAGCAGTTTATCGTGGCCTAGCTGGCCCAATGAGCAGTTCTTC
.,TRBV6-4,.,TRBJ1-1,CASSVFGLWGRTEAFF,TGTGCCAGCAGTGTATTTGGGCTTTGGGGGAGGACTGAAGCTTTCTTT
.,TRBV7-2,.,TRBJ2-3,CASSSTGARTDTQYF,TGTGCCAGCAGCTCAACGGGAGCTCGCACAGATACGCAGTATTTT
.,TRBV19,.,TRBJ2-1,CASSIVPSIGLGEQFF,TGTGCCAGTAGTATAGTTCCTAGCATCGGTCTCGGTGAGCAGTTCTTC